This T cell receptor beta chain is drawn from a study of cytomegalovirus exposure and HLA in healthy donors. General study findings and limits: Association with HLA alleles at 0.05 false discovery rate was found for 15,000 or so TCR beta sequences in a later analysis. Reports indicated that the classifier achieved high specificity and sensitivity in diagnosing cytomegalovirus status.

Both 60 Vbeta primers and 13 Jbeta primers went into the PCR. Measured with immunoSEQ multiplex PCR; TCRdb has only the in-frame clones, and not every one. The sample gives 110,000 or so clones, about three quarters of which show up once; roughly 8.6% is in the top ten. On this clone: As yet, its antigen is unknown.

The CDR3 has 14 amino acids. V lost 5 bases, J lost 7 bases, and 9 bases stayed unmatched. Germline V gene sequence: CDR1 SEHNR, CDR2 FQNEAQ (reference sequence). This chain connects TRBV7-9 to TRBJ2-3; 7 bases align to TRBD1. The sequencing input was PBMCs. The receptor was derived from a middle-aged woman in good health and CMV-seropositive. DNA of the CDR3: TGTGCCAGCAGCATTAGGGGGCCCGGGTATACGCAGTATTTT. It specifies CASSIRGPGYTQYF.